These 24 T cell receptor beta chains were sequenced from one sample in a study of spatial heterogeneity in lung cancer. TCRdb itself ran the 5' RACE reads through MiXCR, one entry per CDR3 protein. The sample consists of about 50,000 distinct CDR3 sequences, approximately 7.6% of them appearing once. Noted time point: sample taken at primary tumor resection. Material for sequencing was whole RNA from tumor, nontumor lung or frozen PBMC, left unsorted. The specimen comprised PBMCs, sampled at surgery. The receptors shown here come from a female donor with early-stage non-small cell lung cancer.

This clonotype showed up many times. The chain links TRBV5-1 to TRBJ2-1; a possible D gene is TRBD1 (5 bases). The CDR3 runs to 13 residues. Per germline, CDR1 SGHRS and CDR2 YFSETQ. Trimming took 0 bases from V and 5 from J, leaving 6 bases between them. The CDR3 DNA reads TGCGCCAGCAGCTTGGCACAGGACAATGAGCAGTTCTTC. It yields the protein CASSLAQDNEQFF. The full variable domain, in which reference TRBV5-1 and TRBJ2-1 provide the parts outside the CDR3, is KAGVTQTPRYLIKTRGQQVTLSCSPISGHRSVSWYQQTPGQGLQFLFEYFSETQRNKGNFPGRFSGRQFSNSRSEMNVSTLELGDSALYLCASSLAQDNEQFFGPGTRLTVL.

In DNA form, the CDR3 reads TGTGCCAGCGCTACCCGGGCCCCAGGTCAGCCCCAGCATTTT. Translation: CASATRAPGQPQHF. The chain couples TRBV6-5 to TRBJ1-5; D unclear. From germline, CDR1 is MNHEY and CDR2 SVGAGI. This CDR3 is built from 14 residues. Trimming shortened V by 8 bases and J by 6 bases, and 17 bases separated the two germline ends.

This clonotype is labeled medium-sized. The chain employs TRBV14 and TRBJ2-7; either TRBD1 or TRBD2 may fit D (5 bases each). The germline V gene encodes CDR1 SGHDN and CDR2 FVKESK. Trimming removed 1 base from V and 7 bases from J, with 14 bases in between. The CDR3 runs 14 residues. The CDR3 DNA reads TGTGCCAGCAGCCAAGGGGGAATCGGGGCAGAGCAGTACTTC. This codes for CASSQGGIGAEQYF.

This clonotype has just a few counts. The chain carries TRBV6-5 and TRBJ1-2; D possibly corresponds to TRBD1 (5 bases). This CDR3 is built from 17 residues. V was pared by 4 bases and J by 2 bases, with 20 bases between. Germline CDR1 is MNHEY and CDR2 is SVGAGI. Written as DNA, the CDR3 is TGTGCCAGCAGTTCCAGCGGCATAGGCGGGGGGAACTATGGCTACACCTTC. Its translation is CASSSSGIGGGNYGYTF.

A few counts support this clonotype. V usage is TRBV20-1 and J usage is TRBJ1-6, with TRBD1 matching over 9 bases. Looked up from germline, CDR1 is DFQATT and CDR2 is SNEGSKA (reference sequence). Germline trimming cut 4 bases from V and 0 bases from J; bases unmatched to any gene: 7. The CDR3 extends over 17 amino acids. The CDR3 nucleotides are TGCAGTGCTACCGGGACAGGGCGGGACTCCTATAATTCACCCCTCCACTTT. The encoded protein is CSATGTGRDSYNSPLHF.

The chain carries TRBV9 and TRBJ1-1; D gene uncertain. Trimming removed 1 base at V and 5 bases at J, with 9 bases between. In germline, CDR1 is SGDLS, CDR2 YYNGEE. The CDR3 spans 13 residues. CDR3 in DNA: TGTGCCAGCAGCGTATCTGGATCAACTGAAGCTTTCTTT. This encodes CASSVSGSTEAFF.

There are a few counts of this clonotype. This sequence joins TRBV30 and TRBJ2-5; 9 bases are a match to TRBD1. This CDR3 spans 13 amino acids. Trimming removed 5 bases from V and 5 bases from J; junction bases left unmatched: 6. CDR1 is GTSNPN, CDR2 SVGIG, per germline (reference sequence). DNA for the CDR3: TGTGCCTGGTCAAGACAGGGGGGCGAGACCCAGTACTTC. This gives the protein CAWSRQGGETQYF.

J is TRBJ1-1 and V is TRBV9; TRBD1 matches at 7 bases. In germline, CDR1 is SGDLS, CDR2 YYNGEE. There are 13 residues in the CDR3. V trimming: 4 bases; J trimming: 9 bases; junction bases outside the gene matches: 9. In DNA form, the CDR3 reads TGTGCCAGCAGCCCCGACAGGGAGCGGCAAGCTTTCTTT. Its protein is CASSPDRERQAFF.

This clonotype was seen repeatedly, ten times or more. The genes are TRBV18 and TRBJ2-3; unclear D gene. The CDR3 is 19 amino acids. Germline values: CDR1 KGHSH, CDR2 LQKENI. V was trimmed by 3 bases and J by 0 bases, leaving 22 bases between them. CDR3 bases: TGTGCCAGCTCACCCGGACGGACCAAGCCTTCCTCTAGCACAGATACGCAGTATTTT. Protein product: CASSPGRTKPSSSTDTQYF.

In this sample, this clonotype turned up a few times. The gene calls are TRBV6-5 and TRBJ1-2, with a weak D call TRBD1 (5 bases). From germline, CDR1 is MNHEY and CDR2 SVGAGI. The CDR3 totals 14 residues. V was pared by 3 bases and J by 4 bases, with 12 bases between. The CDR3 DNA follows: TGTGCCAGCAGTTATGGAGGGGCCGGCTATGGCTACACCTTC. It specifies CASSYGGAGYGYTF.

This clonotype has at least ten counts. The chain joins TRBV5-4 to TRBJ2-2, with 10 bases aligning to TRBD1. CDR1 and CDR2 from the germline V gene are SGHNT and YYREEE (reference sequence). The V gene end was trimmed by 5 bases and the J gene end by 2 bases; junction bases not matched to a gene: 9. The CDR3 runs 17 residues. As DNA, the CDR3 is TGTGCCAGCAGTCGGGACAGGGGTATCTCCAACACCGGGGAGCTGTTTTTT. It codes for CASSRDRGISNTGELFF.

The J gene is TRBJ1-4, the V gene TRBV20-1; TRBD1 is a possible D gene (5 bases). With 3 bases removed from V and 7 bases from J, the gap between germline ends came to 15 bases. Germline V gene lookup returns CDR1 DFQATT and CDR2 SNEGSKA (reference sequence). The CDR3 consists of 14 residues. CDR3 residues: CSASVDSNPEKLFF. DNA for the CDR3: TGCAGTGCTAGCGTCGACAGTAACCCTGAAAAACTGTTTTTT.

This clonotype was picked up a small number of times. The chain recombines TRBV30 with TRBJ2-2; D might be TRBD1 (6 bases). Trimming shortened V by 5 bases and J by 4 bases, and 11 bases separated the two germline ends. The germline V gene has CDR1 GTSNPN and CDR2 SVGIG (reference sequence). There are 13 residues in the CDR3. The CDR3 here is CAWYRDVTGELFF. DNA of the CDR3: TGTGCCTGGTACAGGGATGTCACCGGGGAGCTGTTTTTT. Supplemented by reference TRBV30 and TRBJ2-2, the full variable domain reads SQTIHQWPATLVQPVGSPLSLECTVEGTSNPNLYWYRQAAGRGLQLLFYSVGIGQISSEVPQNLSASRPQDRQFILSSKKLLLSDSGFYLCAWYRDVTGELFFGEGSRLTVL.

This clonotype turned up a few times. This sequence joins TRBV3-1 and TRBJ2-5, with D tentatively TRBD2 (6 bases). Between the trimmed V and J ends, which lost 0 bases and 7 bases, there was a span of 15 bases. Germline CDR1 is LGHDT and CDR2 is YNNKEL (reference sequence). The CDR3 has 15 residues. The CDR3 reads CASSQDTRLESTQYF. CDR3 nucleotide sequence: TGTGCCAGCAGCCAAGATACACGACTAGAGTCGACCCAGTACTTC.

At least ten counts were recorded for this clonotype. V gene TRBV13 combines with J gene TRBJ2-1; D ambiguous. V was pared by 2 bases and J by 4 bases, with 12 bases between. In germline, CDR1 is PRHDT, CDR2 FYEKMQ (reference sequence). CDR3 size: 15 residues. In DNA form, the CDR3 reads TGTGCCAGCAGCTTATCCAACAGCCCATACAATGAGCAGTTCTTC. Translating it yields CASSLSNSPYNEQFF.

The chain recombines TRBV7-2 with TRBJ2-1, with 7 bases lining up with TRBD2. The germline gives CDR1 SGHTA, CDR2 FQGNSA. The V and J ends lost 2 bases and 0 bases, in that order; junction bases with no gene match: 4. The CDR3 consists of 16 residues. CDR3 residues: CASSLLGRGSYNEQFF. CDR3 DNA sequence: TGTGCCAGCAGCTTATTGGGGAGGGGCTCCTACAATGAGCAGTTCTTC.

The table lists this clonotype with a few counts. The chain joins TRBV20-1 to TRBJ2-5, with 11 bases that match TRBD2. This CDR3 has 17 residues. From germline, CDR1 is DFQATT and CDR2 SNEGSKA (reference sequence). Trimming removed 2 bases from V and 5 bases from J; junction bases left unmatched: 13. CDR3 coding DNA: TGCAGTGCTAGATTAGACAGCCTAGCGGGGGGTTTTGAGACCCAGTACTTC. Protein sequence: CSARLDSLAGGFETQYF.

The rearrangement links TRBV7-9 to TRBJ1-1; TRBD1 might be the D (5 bases). This CDR3 contains 16 residues. Trimming removed 2 bases at V and 5 bases at J, with 18 bases between. Germline lookup yields CDR1 SEHNR and CDR2 FQNEAQ (reference sequence). The CDR3 sequence is CASSLYRGSGGTEAFF. CDR3 DNA sequence: TGTGCCAGCAGCTTATATAGGGGCTCAGGAGGGACTGAAGCTTTCTTT.

The chain employs TRBV7-2 and TRBJ2-3, with a tentative D call TRBD2 (7 bases). V shed 3 bases and J shed 2 bases, with 12 bases lying between them. Germline values: CDR1 SGHTA, CDR2 FQGNSA. The CDR3 spans 15 residues. This CDR3 reads CASSLWGGTTDTQYF. DNA of the CDR3: TGTGCCAGCAGCTTGTGGGGGGGCACCACAGATACGCAGTATTTT.

J is TRBJ1-2 and V is TRBV9; no clear D. The length of the CDR3 is 14 residues. The V and J ends lost 3 bases and 5 bases respectively, with 14 bases between them. Germline CDR1 reads SGDLS; CDR2 reads YYNGEE. CDR3 sequence (DNA): TGTGCCAGCAGCGCACCGGGCTCCCCGTATGGCTACACCTTC. Translated: CASSAPGSPYGYTF.

The chain couples TRBV7-9 to TRBJ2-3; no definite D call. The germline V and J ends were trimmed by 2 bases and 6 bases, with 9 bases remaining between them. Germline V CDR1 and CDR2: SEHNR, FQNEAQ (reference sequence). There are 13 residues in the CDR3. CDR3: CASSLRPQDTQYF. In DNA form, the CDR3 reads TGTGCCAGCAGCTTAAGGCCCCAGGATACGCAGTATTTT.

V is TRBV19 and J is TRBJ2-2, with D possibly TRBD1 on 5 matching bases. The germline V gene encodes CDR1 LNHDA and CDR2 SQIVND (reference sequence). This CDR3 is 14 amino acids long. V lost 11 bases to trimming and J lost 1 base, with 14 bases between them. CDR3 sequence reads: CASRVRENTGELFF. The DNA for the CDR3 is TGTGCCTCCAGGGTAAGGGAGAACACCGGGGAGCTGTTTTTT.

This clonotype was detected many times. CDR3 protein: CASSDPSVTGGPVRNEQFF. For the CDR3, the DNA is TGTGCCAGCAGCGACCCATCCGTGACGGGGGGGCCGGTACGTAATGAGCAGTTCTTC. V and J are TRBV6-1 and TRBJ2-1; 8 nucleotides agree with TRBD2. The CDR3 extends over 19 amino acids. CDR1 and CDR2 (germline): MNHNS, SASEGT. Trimming took 6 bases from V and 7 from J; bases not matched to a gene: 23.

The chain couples TRBV5-1 to TRBJ2-5; D remains unclear. The CDR3 loop spans 14 amino acids. Germline V gene data show CDR1 as SGHRS and CDR2 as YFSETQ. Trimming removed 0 bases at V and 3 bases at J, with 9 bases between. CDR3: CASSLEPVKETQYF. The CDR3 DNA reads as TGCGCCAGCAGCTTGGAACCTGTTAAAGAGACCCAGTACTTC.